This T cell receptor beta chain is drawn from a study of cytomegalovirus exposure and HLA in healthy donors. On this clone: The antigen is unknown.

The PCR used 60 Vbeta and 13 Jbeta primers. The repertoire was sequenced with immunoSEQ multiplex PCR; TCRdb's copy has only in-frame clones and lacks some. The sample carries about 160,000 clones, about 72% recorded once. Germline assignment: CDR1 GTSNPN and CDR2 SVGIG (reference sequence). The J segment lost 7 bases and the V segment lost 7 bases, leaving 11 bases of the junction unmatched. This CDR3 is 14 amino acids long. Study-wide findings and caveats: According to reports, the classifier identified cytomegalovirus status with high specificity and sensitivity. Productive rates of about 87% or about 30% were seen for most TCR beta V segments in an earlier analysis.

The chain carries TRBV30 and TRBJ2-3; the match to TRBD1 covers 10 bases. The source of this sequence is a man aged 25 to 40 in good health and CMV-seropositive. The sequenced material came from PBMCs. CDR3 sequence: CASTKDRGPNTQYF. The CDR3 DNA follows: TGTGCCTCAACCAAAGACAGGGGGCCGAATACGCAGTATTTT.